This T cell receptor beta chain emerged from a study of shared clonotypes between healthy human individuals. Across the whole study: The donor pool was made up of a couple of women and three men aged 18 to 49. The plates for each donor numbered three CD4 naive, three CD4 memory, two CD8 naive and one CD8 memory.

For this clone: What it binds is not known.

Only in-frame clones appear in the TCRdb table, and some are missing; sequencing was by immunoSEQ multiplex PCR. This table has approximately 1.5 million clones, about 98% appearing once. A CD45RA-negative memory subset and a CD45RA+ naive subset were separated from the CD4+ cells. Study-level points and caveats: The sampled material consisted only of blood, and tissue repertoires are likely to differ.

The sequence was collected from a man between 25 and 39 years old in good health. The specimen was naive CD4+ T cells sorted from blood. Sample subset: CD45RA+ positively selected.

The CDR3 loop reads CASSLGTPNTGELFF. The CDR3 nucleotides read TGTGCCAGCAGTTTAGGGACACCGAACACCGGGGAGCTGTTTTTT. The rearrangement uses TRBV28 and TRBJ2-2, with D perhaps TRBD1 (6 bases). V gave up 2 bases and J gave up 0 bases, with 7 bases separating them. This CDR3 contains 15 residues. Germline assignment: CDR1 MDHEN and CDR2 SYDVKM.